The TCR beta chain under discussion was sequenced for a study of blood T cell repertoires in COVID-19. The table came from immunoSEQ multiplex PCR; TCRdb's copy has only in-frame clones and leaves some out. The profile shows about 220,000 clones, roughly 80% of them singletons. Trimming took 5 bases from V and 5 from J, leaving 10 bases between them. There are 13 residues in the CDR3. Per germline, CDR1 LGHNA and CDR2 YSLEER. The sequence was collected from a human donor in a cohort sampled during active COVID-19. The J gene is TRBJ2-4, the V gene TRBV4-3, with no clear D. Sequenced material: peripheral blood. The CDR3 loop is CASSTLLQNIQYF. The CDR3 nucleotides read TGCGCCAGCAGCACTCTACTCCAAAACATTCAGTACTTC.